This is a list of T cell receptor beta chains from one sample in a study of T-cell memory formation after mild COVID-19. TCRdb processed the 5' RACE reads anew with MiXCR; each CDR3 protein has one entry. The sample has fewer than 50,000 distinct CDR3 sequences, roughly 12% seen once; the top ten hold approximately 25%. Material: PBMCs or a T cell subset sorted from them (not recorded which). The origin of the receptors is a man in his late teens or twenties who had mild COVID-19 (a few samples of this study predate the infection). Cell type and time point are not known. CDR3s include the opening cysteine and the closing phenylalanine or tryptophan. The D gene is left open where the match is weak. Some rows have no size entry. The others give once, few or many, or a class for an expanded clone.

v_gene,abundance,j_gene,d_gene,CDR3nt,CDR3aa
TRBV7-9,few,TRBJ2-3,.,TGTGCCAGCAGCTTTACTCGAAGGGCGGGAACAGATACGCAGTATTTT,CASSFTRRAGTDTQYF
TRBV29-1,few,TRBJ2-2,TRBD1,TGCAGCGTCCAGGACAGGGCGAACACCGGGGAGCTGTTTTTT,CSVQDRANTGELFF
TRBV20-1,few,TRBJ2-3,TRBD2,TGCAGTGGAAGCGGGGGGGCTGGCACAGATACGCAGTATTTT,CSGSGGAGTDTQYF
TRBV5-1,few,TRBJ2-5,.,TGCGCCAGCAGCACCGATCCGTACCAAGAGACCCAGTACTTC,CASSTDPYQETQYF
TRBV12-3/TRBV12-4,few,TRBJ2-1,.,TGTGCCAGCAGTTCTTTAGGGGCTTGGTTCTTC,CASSSLGAWFF
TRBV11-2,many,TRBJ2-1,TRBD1,TGTGCCAGCAGCATACGGGACAGGGTCCACAATGAGCAGTTCTTC,CASSIRDRVHNEQFF
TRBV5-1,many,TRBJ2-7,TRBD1,TGCGCCAGCAGCTTGGAACCAGGGGGCCTTTACTACGAGCAGTACTTC,CASSLEPGGLYYEQYF
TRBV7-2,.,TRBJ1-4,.,TGTGCCAGCAGCCCCTCCGGGACGGTTAATGAAAAACTGTTTTTT,CASSPSGTVNEKLFF
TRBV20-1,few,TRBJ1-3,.,TGCAGTGCCCGAACAGAGTTAGGAAACACCATATATTTT,CSARTELGNTIYF
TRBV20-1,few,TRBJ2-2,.,TGCAGTGCTAGAGACTCCGGATACACCGGGGAGCTGTTTTTT,CSARDSGYTGELFF
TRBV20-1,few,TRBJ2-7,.,TGCAGTGTTGAGGATCTCTCCTACGAGCAGTACTTC,CSVEDLSYEQYF
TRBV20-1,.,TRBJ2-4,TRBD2,TGCAGTGCCCCGGGGGGGGCCGTAAAAAACATTCAGTACTTC,CSAPGGAVKNIQYF
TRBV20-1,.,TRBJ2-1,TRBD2,TGCAGTGCCGCTCGTGCTAGCGGGGGAATCTACAATGAGCAGTTCTTC,CSAARASGGIYNEQFF
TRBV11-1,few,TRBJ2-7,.,TGTGCCAGCAGCTTAAACAGCTACGAGCAGTACTTC,CASSLNSYEQYF
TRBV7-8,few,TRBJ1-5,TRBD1,TGTGCCAGCAGCCTAGGGGGCAGGGGCCAGCCCCAGCATTTT,CASSLGGRGQPQHF
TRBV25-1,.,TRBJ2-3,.,TGTGCCAGCAGTCAGAGGACCGTAGGGGAAGGAGCAGATACGCAGTATTTT,CASSQRTVGEGADTQYF
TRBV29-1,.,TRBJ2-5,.,TGCAGCTCTCGGAGGAGAGAGACCCAGTACTTC,CSSRRRETQYF
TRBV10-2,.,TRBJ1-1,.,TGCGCCAGCAGTTCGGGGGCCGCCAACACTGAAGCTTTCTTT,CASSSGAANTEAFF
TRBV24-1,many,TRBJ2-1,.,TGTGCCACCAGTGATTTGCAGCTGGGTGAGACCCAGTTCTTC,CATSDLQLGETQFF
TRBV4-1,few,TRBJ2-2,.,TGCGCCAGCAGCCAGGCCTACACCGGGGAGCTGTTTTTT,CASSQAYTGELFF
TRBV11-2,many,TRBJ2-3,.,TGTGCCAGCAGCCCCTACGGCACAGATACGCAGTATTTT,CASSPYGTDTQYF
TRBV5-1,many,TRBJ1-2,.,TGCGCCAGCAGCTCCGGGACCCTAGGTGGCTACACCTTC,CASSSGTLGGYTF
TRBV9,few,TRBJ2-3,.,TGTGCCAGCAGCGTAGCGGCTTCTAGCACAGATACGCAGTATTTT,CASSVAASSTDTQYF
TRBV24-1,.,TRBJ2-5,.,TGTGCCACCAGTAGAGGGTTGGAGACCCAGTACTTC,CATSRGLETQYF
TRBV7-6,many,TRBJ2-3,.,TGTGCCAGCAGCTTAATGGGCCCCACTAGCACAGATACGCAGTATTTT,CASSLMGPTSTDTQYF
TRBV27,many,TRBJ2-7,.,TGTGCCAGCAACCAGGGCAGCTCCTACGAGCAGTACTTC,CASNQGSSYEQYF
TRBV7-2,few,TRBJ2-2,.,TGTGCCAGCAGGTTCCACGGGCTAGGGAACACCGGGGAGCTGTTTTTT,CASRFHGLGNTGELFF
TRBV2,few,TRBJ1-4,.,TGTGCCAGCCGACCGACTAATGAAAAACTGTTTTTT,CASRPTNEKLFF
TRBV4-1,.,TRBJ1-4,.,TGCGCCAGCAGCGGGCGAGGGGTATCTAATGAAAAACTGTTTTTT,CASSGRGVSNEKLFF